These 23 T cell receptor beta chains were all obtained from the same sample, sequenced in a study of blood T cells in healthy people across ages. Then a second PCR, running about 6 to 11 cycles, was carried out with a sample-barcoded 5' primer and a J-beta primer mix. One entry per CDR3 protein results from TCRdb running MiXCR on the 5' RACE reads. The data contain 1.5 million or so distinct CDR3 sequences, roughly two fifths of them singletons. The sequenced sample consisted of blood. Every receptor here comes from a woman aged 18-35 years in good health.

The CDR3 loop reads CATSREGSPGNTIYF. For the CDR3, the DNA is TGTGCCACCAGCAGAGAGGGGTCCCCGGGAAACACCATATATTTT. The V call is TRBV15, the J call TRBJ1-3; D ambiguous. The CDR3 has 15 residues. V was cut by 0 bases and J by 4 bases, with 10 bases left in between. Germline V gene lookup returns CDR1 LNHNV and CDR2 YYDKDF (reference sequence).

Worth noting for this clonotype: A clone one base away is much larger, so this may be a read error. Given the absence of the conserved phenylalanine or tryptophan at the CDR3 end, a read error is likely. This chain uses TRBV10-2 with TRBJ2-5; 7 bases map to TRBD1. There are 16 residues in the CDR3. V trimming: 3 bases; J trimming: 1 base; junction bases outside the gene matches: 8. Germline V gives CDR1 WSHSY, CDR2 SAAADI. The CDR3 loop reads CASSEPDRAFQETQYL. The DNA of the CDR3 is TGCGCCAGCAGTGAACCTGACAGGGCCTTCCAAGAGACCCAGTACTTA.

The rearrangement links TRBV12-3 or TRBV12-4 to TRBJ1-2; D gene uncertain. V dropped 7 bases and J dropped 2 bases, with 17 bases sitting between them. The CDR3 runs to 15 residues. The CDR3 loop reads CASTKRLGPNYGYTF. In nucleotides, the CDR3 is TGTGCCAGCACCAAAAGGTTAGGGCCCAACTATGGCTACACCTTC.

This rearrangement joins TRBV5-1 to TRBJ2-6; D could derive from TRBD1 or TRBD2 (5 bases each). The V end was cut by 4 bases, the J end by 2 bases, with 7 bases between. This CDR3 contains 14 residues. Germline lookup yields CDR1 SGHRS and CDR2 YFSETQ. The CDR3: CASSMGAGANVLTF. As DNA, the CDR3 is TGCGCCAGCAGCATGGGGGCTGGGGCCAACGTCCTGACTTTC.

The rearrangement links TRBV20-1 to TRBJ2-2, with a possible D match to TRBD2 (5 bases). The germline V gene has CDR1 DFQATT and CDR2 SNEGSKA (reference sequence). CDR3 length: 14 amino acids. V was shortened by 5 bases and J by 6 bases, with 16 bases between the two germline ends. The CDR3 sequence: CSAPVGVSSGELFF. Here the CDR3 DNA reads TGCAGTGCTCCTGTGGGAGTGTCATCCGGGGAGCTGTTTTTT.

The V and J genes are TRBV6-5 and TRBJ2-2; D unclear. Between the trimmed V and J ends, which lost 1 base and 6 bases, there was a span of 6 bases. The CDR3 has 13 amino acids. Germline V gives CDR1 MNHEY, CDR2 SVGAGI. The CDR3 DNA follows: TGTGCCAGCAGTTACTACTACGCCGGGGAGCTGTTTTTT. Translation gives CASSYYYAGELFF.

This chain joins TRBV20-1 and TRBJ2-7, with D perhaps given as TRBD1 or TRBD2 (5 bases each). Germline-derived CDR1 and CDR2 are DFQATT and SNEGSKA (reference sequence). Trimming shortened V by 3 bases and J by 0 bases, and 12 bases separated the two germline ends. The CDR3 loop spans 14 amino acids. CDR3 protein: CSARRGRFSYEQYF. In DNA form, the CDR3 reads TGCAGTGCTAGGAGGGGCAGATTCTCCTACGAGCAGTACTTC.

The V call is TRBV20-1, the J call TRBJ2-3; 7 positions agree with TRBD1. CDR3 length: 15 residues. CDR1 is DFQATT and CDR2 is SNEGSKA in the germline V gene (reference sequence). V dropped 0 bases and J dropped 5; count of bases not matched to a gene: 8. The CDR3 protein is CSARESSGGKDTQYF. CDR3 DNA sequence: TGCAGTGCTAGAGAGTCTTCAGGGGGTAAAGATACGCAGTATTTT.

The chain has TRBV20-1 and TRBJ1-6; D unresolved. Deletions cut 0 bases from V and 14 bases from J, with 8 bases between. CDR3 length equals 11 residues. Germline V gene lookup returns CDR1 DFQATT and CDR2 SNEGSKA (reference sequence). CDR3 sequence (DNA): TGCAGTGCTAGAGATCTGACAACCCTCCACTTT. Translation gives CSARDLTTLHF.

The chain joins TRBV28 to TRBJ2-7, with D perhaps matching TRBD2 (5 bases). CDR3 length: 14 residues. V lost 6 bases to trimming and J lost 4 bases, with 16 bases between them. Germline values: CDR1 MDHEN, CDR2 SYDVKM. The CDR3: CASRENGGYYEQYF. DNA for the CDR3: TGTGCCAGCAGGGAGAATGGCGGGTATTACGAGCAGTACTTC. Filled out from reference TRBV28 and TRBJ2-7, the complete variable domain reads DVKVTQSSRYLVKRTGEKVFLECVQDMDHENMFWYRQDPGLGLRLIYFSYDVKMKEKGDIPEGYSVSREKKERFSLILESASTNQTSMYLCASRENGGYYEQYFGPGTRLTVT.

The sample holds a few counts of this clonotype. The V and J genes are TRBV25-1 and TRBJ1-2, with D perhaps matching TRBD1 (6 bases). CDR3 length equals 15 residues. V lost 3 bases and J lost 1, with 12 bases in between. The germline V gene encodes CDR1 MGHDK and CDR2 SYGVNS. CDR3 coding DNA: TGTGCCAGCAGTGAGGCAGGGGCGCGTAACTATGGCTACACCTTC. Translated: CASSEAGARNYGYTF.

This clonotype was detected a few times. The chain combines TRBV9 with TRBJ2-7; 11 bases fit TRBD2. The CDR3 runs to 15 residues. Trimming cost V 4 bases and J 7 bases; bases outside gene matches: 10. CDR1 is SGDLS, CDR2 YYNGEE, per germline. CDR3 loop: CASSLTSGSRYEQYF. In DNA form, the CDR3 reads TGTGCCAGCAGCCTTACTAGCGGGAGTAGGTATGAGCAGTACTTC.

This clonotype has a count of ten or more. The chain has TRBV4-3 and TRBJ1-1; 8 nucleotides match TRBD1. The CDR3 runs to 14 residues. V lost 2 bases, J lost 1 base, and 0 bases stayed unmatched. CDR1 and CDR2 (germline): LGHNA, YSLEER. The CDR3 sequence: CASSQQGANTEAFF. As DNA, the CDR3 is TGCGCCAGCAGCCAACAGGGGGCGAACACTGAAGCTTTCTTT.

This clonotype appeared a single time. In nucleotides, the CDR3 is TGTGCCTGGACTGGGACAGGGTCCACTGAAGCTTTCTTT. It codes for CAWTGTGSTEAFF. This chain connects TRBV30 to TRBJ1-1; 9 nucleotides align to TRBD1. CDR1 is GTSNPN, CDR2 SVGIG, per germline (reference sequence). Germline trimming cut 4 bases from V and 4 bases from J; bases unmatched to any gene: 4. There are 13 residues in the CDR3.

This clonotype was detected only a few times. The chain recombines TRBV12-3 or TRBV12-4 with TRBJ1-5; no clear D gene. V lost 2 bases to trimming and J lost 3 bases, with 8 bases between them. This CDR3 region has 14 residues. CDR3 coding DNA: TGTGCCAGCAGTTTAACGCAGCACAATCAGCCCCAGCATTTT. Amino acids: CASSLTQHNQPQHF.

This chain uses TRBV29-1 with TRBJ2-1, with 14 bases lining up with TRBD2. The J call is doubtful: the DNA matches TRBJ2-7 better. The CDR3 extends over 18 amino acids. CDR1 is SQVTM, CDR2 ANQGSEA, per germline. The chain's CDR3 is CSVEGTSGRPSSYSEQYF. Written as DNA, the CDR3 is TGCAGCGTTGAAGGGACTAGCGGGAGGCCGAGCTCCTACAGTGAGCAGTACTTC.

This clonotype was seen a handful of times. V usage is TRBV20-1 and J usage is TRBJ2-7, with TRBD2 as a possible D gene (5 bases). The germline gives CDR1 DFQATT, CDR2 SNEGSKA (reference sequence). V gave up 3 bases and J gave up 1 base, with 16 bases separating them. The CDR3 consists of 15 residues. CDR3 sequence (DNA): TGCAGTGCTAGCGGTCCAGACTACCTTTCCTACGAGCAGTACTTC. Encoded protein: CSASGPDYLSYEQYF.

This clonotype was seen more than once but under ten times. The chain uses TRBV11-2 and TRBJ2-4; D may be TRBD1 or TRBD2 (5 bases each). The DNA end is more similar to TRBJ2-5, so the J call may be wrong. Per germline, CDR1 SGHAT and CDR2 FQNNGV. The CDR3 is 16 residues long. The CDR3 coding sequence is TGTGCCAGCAGCCCACTTGGAGGTAGGGGTGGAGAGACCCAGTACTTC. Translating gives CASSPLGGRGGETQYF.

This chain uses TRBV5-1 with TRBJ2-7, with no clear D. Germline CDR1 is SGHRS and CDR2 is YFSETQ. V was trimmed by 0 bases and J by 5 bases, leaving 21 bases between them. This CDR3 has 17 residues. The DNA for the CDR3 is TGCGCCAGCAGCTTGGCTGCCTTTATCCGATACCCCAACGAGCAGTACTTC. It specifies CASSLAAFIRYPNEQYF.

The chain joins TRBV20-1 to TRBJ2-5; D unresolved. Gene TRBJ2-7 matches the end of the DNA better, so the J call may be wrong. The CDR3 has 14 residues. In germline, CDR1 is DFQATT, CDR2 SNEGSKA (reference sequence). CDR3 residues: CSASWLGRSGEQYF. The DNA for the CDR3 is TGCAGTGCTTCCTGGCTTGGGCGGTCCGGCGAGCAGTACTTC.

Comments on this clonotype: Germline is not matched at one junction end, which may reflect a read error. V usage is TRBV4-2 and J usage is TRBJ2-7; TRBD2 agrees at 8 bases. Germline CDR1 reads LGHNA; CDR2 reads YNFKEQ. This CDR3 comprises 16 residues. This CDR3 is CAGSQDRAGDSYEQYF. As DNA, the CDR3 is TGTGCCGGCAGCCAAGATCGAGCGGGGGACTCCTACGAGCAGTACTTC.

The V and J genes are TRBV25-1 and TRBJ1-2; D uncertain. This CDR3 has 14 residues. Germline values: CDR1 MGHDK, CDR2 SYGVNS. The V gene lost 3 bases and the J gene lost 5 bases, with 13 bases spanning the gap. The CDR3 reads CASSDGGSHYGYTF. The CDR3 coding sequence is TGTGCCAGCAGTGACGGTGGCAGTCATTATGGCTACACCTTC.

This clonotype was detected only a few times. V is TRBV29-1 and J is TRBJ2-7, with D possibly matching TRBD1 (5 bases). Germline loops: CDR1 SQVTM, CDR2 ANQGSEA. The CDR3 covers 14 residues. Deletions cut 4 bases from V and 3 bases from J, with 16 bases between. The CDR3 reads CSVGGITGVYEQYF. For the CDR3, the DNA is TGCAGCGTTGGCGGCATAACAGGAGTCTACGAGCAGTACTTC.